This T cell receptor beta chain was sequenced in a study of blood T cell repertoires in COVID-19. Looking at the study overall: T cells, B-cell-depleted T cells, or PBMCs provided the cDNA or gDNA that served as material.

This clone has only one observation. The V and J ends lost 4 bases and 6 bases, in that order; junction bases with no gene match: 7. In germline, CDR1 is LGHDT, CDR2 YNNKEL (reference sequence). This CDR3 has 15 amino acids. Per the original data handling: Reference gene primer amplification gave nucleated cell count estimates. Assay: immunoSEQ multiplex PCR; the TCRdb copy retains only in-frame clones and omits some. The DNA was the basis for D and trimming; V, J and clone size are from that table. Among roughly 240,000 clones, roughly four fifths were seen once, and the ten largest hold approximately 4.5%.

Sample: peripheral blood. The gene calls are TRBV3-1 (or the pseudogene TRBV3-2) and TRBJ1-5; 9 bases line up with TRBD1. This receptor was obtained from a woman in her 70s with acute or convalescent COVID-19. The CDR3 sequence is CASSLSGQGTQPQHF. CDR3 DNA: TGTGCCAGCAGCCTATCGGGACAGGGAACTCAGCCCCAGCATTTT.